The source of this TCR beta chain is a study of cytomegalovirus exposure and HLA in healthy donors. General study findings and limits: The authors judged a highly shared variant cluster likely a sequencing artifact.

Per the germline V gene, CDR1 is SGDLS and CDR2 is YYNGEE. The CDR3 extends over 14 amino acids. V was trimmed by 4 bases and J by 2 bases, leaving 11 bases between them. Vbeta (60) and Jbeta (13) primers were used in the PCR. The table came from immunoSEQ multiplex PCR; TCRdb's copy has only in-frame clones and leaves some out. The table shows about 180,000 clones, with roughly 85% occurring only once. A note on this clone: Its antigen is unidentified.

The chain has TRBV9 and TRBJ2-3; no firm D call. The sample taken for sequencing was PBMCs. The origin of this receptor is a man aged 40-49 years in good health and CMV-seropositive. For the CDR3, the DNA is TGTGCCAGCAGCCCCGCGTGGTCCACAGATACGCAGTATTTT. It codes for CASSPAWSTDTQYF.